This T cell receptor (beta chain) was sequenced during a study of long-term antiretroviral therapy in people with HIV. Study outcomes and limitations: The range of CDR3 lengths in HIV repertoires proved narrower than that found in controls. Pre-ART expanded TRB clones stayed dominant throughout, though often decreasing after ART.

A word on this clone: Its antigen is currently unknown.

Survey-level immunoSEQ v3.0 assays were run. TCRdb's copy holds only in-frame clones and misses some; the assay was immunoSEQ multiplex PCR. The sample has approximately 21,000 clones; over 75% are singletons. V gave up 7 bases and J gave up 4 bases, with 14 bases separating them. In germline, CDR1 is LGHNT, CDR2 FRNRAP. The CDR3 has 14 residues. The sequence was obtained from a man in his fifties with HIV. The sample here was unsorted PBMCs, taken 0.3 years after starting antiretroviral therapy. This sequence joins TRBV12-5 and TRBJ1-5, with D uncertain. As DNA, the CDR3 is TGTGCTAGTGCCCTCGCGGGCGAGAATCAGCCCCAGCATTTT. Its protein product is CASALAGENQPQHF. Filled out from reference TRBV12-5 and TRBJ1-5, the complete variable domain reads DARVTQTPRHKVTEMGQEVTMRCQPILGHNTVFWYRQTMMQGLELLAYFRNRAPLDDSGMPKDRFSAEMPDATLATLKIQPSEPRDSAVYFCASALAGENQPQHFGDGTRLSIL.